Each of the 8 T cell receptor beta chains below was sequenced from the same sample in a study of identical twins. TCRdb re-called the 5' RACE reads through MiXCR, storing one row per CDR3 protein. This repertoire shows under 900,000 distinct CDR3 sequences, 10% to 15% found once; its top ten account for about 1.6%. The sample also formed part of further work on yellow fever vaccine responses in identical twins.

Sequencing was carried out using PBMCs. The receptor source for this set is a woman aged 18 to 35 in good health.

The chain uses TRBV15 and TRBJ2-5; the D gene is possibly TRBD1 (6 bases). Trimming cost V 0 bases and J 4 bases, with 12 bases left between them. The CDR3 contains 15 residues. Germline V gives CDR1 LNHNV, CDR2 YYDKDF (reference sequence). CDR3 coding DNA: TGTGCCACCAGCAGAGATCAGGGGAAATCAGAGACCCAGTACTTC. Protein: CATSRDQGKSETQYF.

This clonotype was recorded many times. The rearrangement uses TRBV28 and TRBJ2-5; 8 positions agree with TRBD1. This CDR3 contains 15 residues. Germline loops: CDR1 MDHEN, CDR2 SYDVKM. V shed 4 bases, J shed 3 bases, and the junction held 7 bases outside the gene matches. CDR3 amino acids: CASSSPGGEEETQYF. CDR3 in DNA: TGTGCCAGCAGTTCGCCAGGGGGCGAAGAAGAGACCCAGTACTTC.

The CDR3 protein is CASSIGGQETQYF. CDR3 sequence (DNA): TGTGCCAGCAGCATAGGGGGCCAAGAGACCCAGTACTTC. The chain employs TRBV9 and TRBJ2-5; TRBD1 is a possible D gene (6 bases). Per germline, CDR1 SGDLS and CDR2 YYNGEE. V was shortened by 4 bases and J by 1 base, with 8 bases between the two germline ends. This CDR3 comprises 13 residues.

Only a few counts were recorded for this clonotype. This sequence joins TRBV6-5 and TRBJ2-1; D possibly corresponds to TRBD1 (5 bases). V lost 0 bases and J lost 0, with 18 bases in between. This CDR3 has 19 residues. Germline assignment: CDR1 MNHEY and CDR2 SVGAGI. The CDR3: CASSYSGSTGLSSYNEQFF. The CDR3 region has the DNA TGTGCCAGCAGTTACTCGGGAAGTACAGGTCTTAGCTCCTACAATGAGCAGTTCTTC.

This clonotype showed up just a few times. The V and J genes are TRBV6-4 and TRBJ2-1, with 13 bases identical to TRBD2. CDR3 size: 16 residues. Germline trimming cut 3 bases from V and 6 bases from J; bases unmatched to any gene: 5. CDR1 is MRHNA, CDR2 SNTAGT, per germline. Written as DNA, the CDR3 is TGTGCCAGCAGTGATTCCGGGACTAGCGGGACCAATGAGCAGTTCTTC. This gives the protein CASSDSGTSGTNEQFF.

This rearrangement joins TRBV5-1 to TRBJ2-3; TRBD1 matches 7 bases. CDR1 is SGHRS and CDR2 is YFSETQ in the germline V gene. V dropped 3 bases and J dropped 1; count of bases not matched to a gene: 8. The CDR3 has 16 amino acids. CDR3 sequence: CASSYGRDRRTDTQYF. The CDR3 DNA follows: TGCGCCAGCAGCTATGGAAGGGACAGACGCACAGATACGCAGTATTTT.

J is TRBJ2-1 and V is TRBV2; no clear D. With 7 bases removed from V and 6 bases from J, the gap between germline ends came to 16 bases. The CDR3 runs 14 residues. Germline lookup yields CDR1 SNHLY and CDR2 FYNNEI. The CDR3 loop reads CASTRPQSSNEQFF. The CDR3 DNA sequence: TGTGCCAGCACTCGGCCTCAGTCATCCAATGAGCAGTTCTTC.

This clonotype was counted only a few times. The genes are TRBV5-1 and TRBJ2-5; D gene ambiguous. The germline V gene encodes CDR1 SGHRS and CDR2 YFSETQ. The length of the CDR3 is 15 residues. Trimming stripped 4 bases from V and 5 bases from J, with 18 bases between. The CDR3 coding sequence is TGCGCCAGCAGCCTCCGCTTCCGGGCGGAGGAGACCCAGTACTTC. Residues: CASSLRFRAEETQYF. Full variable domain (outside the CDR3, taken from reference TRBV5-1 and TRBJ2-5): KAGVTQTPRYLIKTRGQQVTLSCSPISGHRSVSWYQQTPGQGLQFLFEYFSETQRNKGNFPGRFSGRQFSNSRSEMNVSTLELGDSALYLCASSLRFRAEETQYFGPGTRLLVL.